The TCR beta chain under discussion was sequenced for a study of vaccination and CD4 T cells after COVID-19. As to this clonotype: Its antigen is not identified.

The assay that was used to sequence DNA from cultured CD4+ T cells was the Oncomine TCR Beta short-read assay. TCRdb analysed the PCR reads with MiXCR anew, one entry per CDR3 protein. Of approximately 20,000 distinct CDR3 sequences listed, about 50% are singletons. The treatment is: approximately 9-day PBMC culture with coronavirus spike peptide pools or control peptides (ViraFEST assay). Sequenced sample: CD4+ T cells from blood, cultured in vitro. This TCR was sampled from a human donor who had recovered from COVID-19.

CDR3 nucleotides: TGCGCCAGCAGCTGGGGGGACGGTAATTCACCCCTCCACTTT. This sequence encodes CASSWGDGNSPLHF. The V and J genes are TRBV5-1 and TRBJ1-6, with D tentatively TRBD1 (5 bases). The CDR3 is 14 residues long. Per germline, CDR1 SGHRS and CDR2 YFSETQ. Trimming took off 3 bases at V and 6 bases at J, with 10 bases between the two ends.